The entry that follows covers one T cell receptor beta chain sequence. The antigen is undetermined. The sample is drawn from a study of T cell repertoires in cytomegalovirus infection. Study as a whole: HLA-C-restricted CMV epitopes, recently identified, and well-studied HLA-B-restricted ones were used by the study. Whole-study findings and limits: Accumulated public TCR beta family frequency recognized individuals carrying CMV together with the relevant HLA.

TCRdb re-derived calls from the reads in MiXCR, one entry per CDR3 protein. The sample shows fewer than 900,000 distinct CDR3 sequences, approximately 32% of them seen only once. The CDR3 extends over 16 amino acids. The ends were cut back, 2 bases at V and 1 base at J, with 15 bases in the middle. In germline, CDR1 is SNHLY, CDR2 FYNNEI. This TCR came from a human donor in good health (CMV status not recorded). Some clones in this sample may be carry-over from other donors' samples. Specimen: cultured CD8+ T cells from PBMCs, collected from culture after CMV antigen stimulation. The V and J genes are TRBV2 and TRBJ2-7; D is perhaps TRBD1 (6 bases). The CDR3: CASSESTGFDSYEQYV. DNA for the CDR3: TGTGCCAGCAGTGAATCTACAGGGTTTGATTCCTACGAGCAGTACGTC.